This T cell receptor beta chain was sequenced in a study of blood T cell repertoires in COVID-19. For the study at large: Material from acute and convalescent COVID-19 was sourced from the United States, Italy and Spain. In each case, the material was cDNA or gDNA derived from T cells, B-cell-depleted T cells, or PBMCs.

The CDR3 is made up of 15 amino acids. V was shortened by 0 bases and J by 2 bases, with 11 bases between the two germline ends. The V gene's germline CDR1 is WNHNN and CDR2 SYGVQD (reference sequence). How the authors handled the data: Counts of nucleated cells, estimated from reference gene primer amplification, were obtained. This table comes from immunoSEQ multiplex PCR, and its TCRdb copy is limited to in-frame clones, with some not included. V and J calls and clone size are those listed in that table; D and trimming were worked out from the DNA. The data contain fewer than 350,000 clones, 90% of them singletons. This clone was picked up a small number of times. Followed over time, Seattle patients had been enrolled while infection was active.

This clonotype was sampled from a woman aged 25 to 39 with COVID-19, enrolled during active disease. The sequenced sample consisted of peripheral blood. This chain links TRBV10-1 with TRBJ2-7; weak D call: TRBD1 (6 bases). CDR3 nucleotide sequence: TGCGCCAGCAGTGAGTCGATTACAGGGCCCTACGAGCAGTACTTC. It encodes CASSESITGPYEQYF.